Shown below are 18 T cell receptor beta chains from a single sample sequenced in a study of T cells in Graves' hyperthyroidism and ophthalmopathy. The TCR beta CDR3 regions underwent amplification using RNA transcripts as the source. In the first-round RT-PCR of the TCR CDR3, the HTBI primer set was used. Via MiXCR, TCRdb re-called the multiplex PCR reads, giving one row per CDR3 protein. The sample lists some 300,000 distinct CDR3 sequences; roughly 14% were seen once. Specimen: blood. The receptors shown here come from a woman between 25 and 40 years old with Graves' hyperthyroidism that later progressed to Graves' ophthalmopathy.

This clonotype was seen ten or more times. The chain carries TRBV20-1 and TRBJ2-7, with D possibly matching TRBD2 (6 bases). Germline-derived CDR1 and CDR2 are DFQATT and SNEGSKA (reference sequence). CDR3 length: 14 amino acids. Deletions cut 5 bases from V and 0 bases from J, with 14 bases between. The CDR3 coding sequence is TGCAGTGCTCAACCAGCGGGCAGCTCCTACGAGCAGTACTTC. Its protein is CSAQPAGSSYEQYF.

This clonotype was counted at least ten times. The genes are TRBV30 and TRBJ2-5; 9 nucleotides line up with TRBD2. The CDR3 runs 12 residues. With V trimmed by 7 bases and J by 8 bases, 8 bases remained unmatched. The germline V gene encodes CDR1 GTSNPN and CDR2 SVGIG (reference sequence). CDR3 residues: CASRASGTTQYF. CDR3 coding DNA: TGTGCCTCCCGGGCTAGCGGGACCACCCAGTACTTC.

This chain connects TRBV27 to TRBJ2-4; the D is unclear. The CDR3 length is 16 residues. Trimming took 6 bases from V and 0 from J, leaving 15 bases between them. Germline assignment: CDR1 MNHEY and CDR2 SMNVEV (reference sequence). The CDR3 is CASSPAGSLAKNIQYF. For the CDR3, the DNA is TGTGCCAGCAGCCCCGCCGGTTCGCTAGCCAAAAACATTCAGTACTTC.

This chain connects TRBV4-2 to TRBJ1-5; 8 nucleotides align to TRBD1. From germline, CDR1 is LGHNA and CDR2 YNFKEQ. The V gene end was trimmed by 0 bases and the J gene end by 5 bases; junction bases not matched to a gene: 6. The CDR3 length is 16 residues. CDR3 sequence: CASSQDGQGVYQPQHF. CDR3 in DNA: TGTGCCAGCAGCCAAGACGGACAGGGCGTCTATCAGCCCCAGCATTTT.

Ten or more counts support this clonotype. The chain employs TRBV7-9 and TRBJ1-1, with D hard to call. The CDR3 has 14 amino acids. Trimming took 3 bases from V and 1 from J, leaving 9 bases between them. Germline CDR1 is SEHNR and CDR2 is FQNEAQ (reference sequence). The CDR3 coding sequence is TGTGCCAGCAGCTTGGGGTTCGGGAACACTGAAGCTTTCTTT. It translates to CASSLGFGNTEAFF. Looking up the rest from reference TRBV7-9 and TRBJ1-1 gives the full variable domain: DTGVSQNPRHKITKRGQNVTFRCDPISEHNRLYWYRQTLGQGPEFLTYFQNEAQLEKSRLLSDRFSAERPKGSFSTLEIQRTEQGDSAMYLCASSLGFGNTEAFFGQGTRLTVV.

This clonotype showed up many times. V usage is TRBV13 and J usage is TRBJ2-3; D is ambiguous. Germline-derived CDR1 and CDR2 are PRHDT and FYEKMQ (reference sequence). Trimming shortened V by 2 bases and J by 6 bases, and 15 bases separated the two germline ends. This CDR3 spans 15 amino acids. The CDR3 here is CASSLISQDRDTQYF. The CDR3 region has the DNA TGTGCCAGCAGCTTAATCTCGCAGGACCGGGATACGCAGTATTTT.

This clonotype was detected once. A much larger clone lies one base from this, so it may be a read error. This chain links TRBV27 with TRBJ2-7; D ambiguous. Germline V CDR1 and CDR2: MNHEY, SMNVEV (reference sequence). V gave up 6 bases and J gave up 2 bases, with 14 bases separating them. The CDR3 is 14 amino acids. The CDR3 loop reads CASSSEERPYEQYF. The DNA of the CDR3 is TGTGCCAGCAGCTCCGAGGAGAGGCCCTACGAGCAGTACTTC.

At least ten counts were recorded for this clonotype. The chain has TRBV6-2 or TRBV6-3 and TRBJ2-1, with a weak D call TRBD2 (6 bases). With 0 bases removed from V and 3 bases from J, the gap between germline ends came to 18 bases. CDR1 and CDR2 from the germline V gene are MNHEY and SVGEGT. The CDR3 length is 18 residues. The CDR3, as DNA: TGTGCCAGCAGTTACTCGAAGGTGCCTAGCGCCTACTACAATGAGCAGTTCTTC. This codes for CASSYSKVPSAYYNEQFF.

This clonotype was counted at least ten times. CDR3 in amino acids: CASSLGRSLPYEQYF. The CDR3 region has the DNA TGTGCCAGCAGTTTAGGACGGAGCCTGCCCTACGAGCAGTACTTC. V and J are TRBV27 and TRBJ2-7; D is unclear. Germline V CDR1 and CDR2: MNHEY, SMNVEV (reference sequence). This CDR3 contains 15 residues. V dropped 2 bases and J dropped 2 bases, with 13 bases sitting between them.

At least ten counts were recorded for this clonotype. V is TRBV28 and J is TRBJ1-6; 7 nucleotides line up with TRBD1. The V and J ends lost 6 bases and 10 bases, in that order; junction bases with no gene match: 18. The germline CDR1 and CDR2 sequences are MDHEN and SYDVKM. The CDR3 has 17 residues. CDR3 amino acids: CASSLGTASPLPSPLHF. The CDR3 bases are TGTGCCAGCAGCCTCGGGACAGCCAGCCCCTTGCCCTCACCCCTCCACTTT.

In its sample, this clonotype was seen many times. The chain is built from TRBV2 and TRBJ2-6; D is perhaps TRBD1 (5 bases). Trimming pared 4 bases from V and 2 bases from J, leaving 12 bases between. CDR3 size: 16 residues. Germline values: CDR1 SNHLY, CDR2 FYNNEI. CDR3 sequence reads: CASSGGDRTGANVLTF. The CDR3 DNA reads as TGTGCCAGCAGTGGGGGCGACAGAACTGGGGCCAACGTCCTGACTTTC.

The table lists this clonotype with many counts. The CDR3 is CASRAGGAYEQYF. CDR3 in DNA: TGTGCCAGCAGAGCCGGGGGAGCCTACGAGCAGTACTTC. The chain uses TRBV6-1 and TRBJ2-7, with a weak D call TRBD2 (6 bases). V shed 6 bases and J shed 2 bases, with 11 bases lying between them. The CDR3 contains 13 residues. Per the germline V gene, CDR1 is MNHNS and CDR2 is SASEGT.

The V and J genes are TRBV19 and TRBJ2-7, with D hard to call. The CDR3 runs to 14 residues. Looked up from germline, CDR1 is LNHDA and CDR2 is SQIVND (reference sequence). V lost 5 bases, J lost 7 bases, and 18 bases lay in between. The CDR3 is CASSVTSTATEQYF. The CDR3 bases are TGTGCCAGTAGTGTGACCTCGACTGCTACGGAGCAGTACTTC.

This clonotype was picked up many times. The rearrangement joins TRBV7-8 to TRBJ2-1; D gene ambiguous. Trimming stripped 5 bases from V and 6 bases from J, with 17 bases between. This CDR3 has 15 residues. Germline V gene lookup returns CDR1 SGHVS and CDR2 FQNEAQ. CDR3 loop: CASSPAGYLSNEQFF. CDR3 coding DNA: TGTGCCAGCAGCCCTGCCGGGTATCTTTCCAATGAGCAGTTCTTC.

This chain links TRBV19 with TRBJ2-7, with D possibly TRBD2 on 6 matching bases. Between the trimmed V and J ends, which lost 6 bases and 3 bases, there was a span of 24 bases. Germline V gene data show CDR1 as LNHDA and CDR2 as SQIVND (reference sequence). The CDR3 is 17 residues long. CDR3 bases: TGTGCCAGTAGCCCCATGGTTTTCGAGCGGGTGAGCTACGAGCAGTACTTC. It translates to CASSPMVFERVSYEQYF.

The sample holds many counts of this clonotype. This chain joins TRBV27 and TRBJ2-2; 7 bases align to TRBD1. CDR3 length: 14 amino acids. The germline V gene encodes CDR1 MNHEY and CDR2 SMNVEV (reference sequence). J lost 5 bases, V lost 4 bases, and 4 bases had no gene match. CDR3: CASSYQTGTGELFF. The CDR3 DNA is TGTGCCAGCAGTTACCAGACAGGGACCGGGGAGCTGTTTTTT.

This clonotype has a handful of counts. V and J are TRBV6-2 or TRBV6-3 and TRBJ2-7; the match to TRBD1 covers 8 bases. Germline CDR1 and CDR2: MNHEY and SVGEGT. There are 13 residues in the CDR3. Germline trimming cut 6 bases from V and 3 bases from J; bases unmatched to any gene: 4. The CDR3 spells CASRDREHYEQYF. For the CDR3, the DNA is TGTGCCAGCAGGGACAGGGAGCACTACGAGCAGTACTTC.

This rearrangement joins TRBV28 to TRBJ2-3; the D is unclear. Looked up from germline, CDR1 is MDHEN and CDR2 is SYDVKM. V dropped 7 bases and J dropped 6 bases, with 14 bases sitting between them. The CDR3 is 13 amino acids. CDR3 coding DNA: TGTGCCAGCAACTACAAAACGGTGGATACGCAGTATTTT. Protein sequence: CASNYKTVDTQYF.